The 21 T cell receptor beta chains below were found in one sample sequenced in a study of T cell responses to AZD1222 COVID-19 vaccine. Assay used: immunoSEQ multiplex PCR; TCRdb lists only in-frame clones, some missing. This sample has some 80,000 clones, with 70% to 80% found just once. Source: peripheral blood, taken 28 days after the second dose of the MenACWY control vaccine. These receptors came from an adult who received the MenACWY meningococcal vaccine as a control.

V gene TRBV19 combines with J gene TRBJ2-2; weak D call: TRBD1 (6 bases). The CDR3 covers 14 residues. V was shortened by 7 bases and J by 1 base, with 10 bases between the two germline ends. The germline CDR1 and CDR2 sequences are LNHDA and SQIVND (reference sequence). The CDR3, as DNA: TGTGCCAGTATGGTGGGACAGAACACCGGGGAGCTGTTTTTT. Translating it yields CASMVGQNTGELFF.

As DNA, the CDR3 is TGCGCCAGCAGCCAAGACTCTAACAACCGTCCCGGGACAGTCCTCCACTTT. Amino acid sequence: CASSQDSNNRPGTVLHF. The chain combines TRBV4-1 with TRBJ1-6; 7 bases line up with TRBD1. The germline CDR1 and CDR2 sequences are MGHRA and YSYEKL. V shed 0 bases, J shed 15 bases, and the junction held 17 bases outside the gene matches. The CDR3 covers 17 residues.

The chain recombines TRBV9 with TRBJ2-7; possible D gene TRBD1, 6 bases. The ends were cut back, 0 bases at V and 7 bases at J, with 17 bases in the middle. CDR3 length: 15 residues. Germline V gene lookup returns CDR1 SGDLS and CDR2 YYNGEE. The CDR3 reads CASSVGPTGRMEQYF. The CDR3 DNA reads TGTGCCAGCAGCGTAGGGCCCACAGGGCGTATGGAGCAGTACTTC.

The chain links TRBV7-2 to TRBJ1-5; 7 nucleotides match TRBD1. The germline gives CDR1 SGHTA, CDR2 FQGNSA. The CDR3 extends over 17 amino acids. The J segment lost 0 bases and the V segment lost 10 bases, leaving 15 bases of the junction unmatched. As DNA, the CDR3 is TGTGCCAAACTCAGGGGGACAGACCCTTATAGCAATCAGCCCCAGCATTTT. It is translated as CAKLRGTDPYSNQPQHF.

CDR3 nucleotides: TGTGCCAGCAGCCCGTTTGAGAAACCTCGGGGGACTGAAGCTTTCTTT. As protein: CASSPFEKPRGTEAFF. The chain couples TRBV9 to TRBJ1-1, with a possible D match to TRBD1 (5 bases). This CDR3 comprises 16 residues. Per the germline V gene, CDR1 is SGDLS and CDR2 is YYNGEE. The V and J ends lost 4 bases and 5 bases respectively, with 21 bases between them. The complete variable domain, with remaining parts taken from reference TRBV9 and TRBJ1-1, reads DSGVTQTPKHLITATGQRVTLRCSPRSGDLSVYWYQQSLDQGLQFLIQYYNGEERAKGNILERFSAQQFPDLHSELNLSSLELGDSALYFCASSPFEKPRGTEAFFGQGTRLTVV.

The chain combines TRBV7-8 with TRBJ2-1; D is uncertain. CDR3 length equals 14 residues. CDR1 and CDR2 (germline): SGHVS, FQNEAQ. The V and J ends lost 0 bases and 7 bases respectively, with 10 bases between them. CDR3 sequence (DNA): TGTGCCAGCAGCTTAGCTGGATTACAAAATGAGCAGTTCTTC. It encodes CASSLAGLQNEQFF.

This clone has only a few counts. CDR3 DNA sequence: TGTGCCAGCAGCCGACAGGGTGATGGCTACACCTTC. Protein product: CASSRQGDGYTF. The chain recombines TRBV7-2 with TRBJ1-2, with 7 nucleotides matching TRBD1. J lost 6 bases, V lost 5 bases, and 3 bases had no gene match. Germline V CDR1 and CDR2: SGHTA, FQGNSA. CDR3 size: 12 residues. Combining the CDR3 with reference TRBV7-2 and TRBJ1-2 gives the whole variable domain GAGVSQSPSNKVTEKGKDVELRCDPISGHTALYWYRQSLGQGLEFLIYFQGNSAPDKSGLPSDRFSAERTGGSVSTLTIQRTQQEDSAVYLCASSRQGDGYTFGSGTRLTVV.

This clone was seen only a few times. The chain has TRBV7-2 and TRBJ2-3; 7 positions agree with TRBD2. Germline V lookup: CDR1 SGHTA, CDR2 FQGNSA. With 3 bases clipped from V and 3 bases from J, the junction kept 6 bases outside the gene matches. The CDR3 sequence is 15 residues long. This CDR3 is CASSFQRGETDTQYF. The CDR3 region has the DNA TGTGCCAGCAGCTTCCAGCGGGGCGAAACAGATACGCAGTATTTT.

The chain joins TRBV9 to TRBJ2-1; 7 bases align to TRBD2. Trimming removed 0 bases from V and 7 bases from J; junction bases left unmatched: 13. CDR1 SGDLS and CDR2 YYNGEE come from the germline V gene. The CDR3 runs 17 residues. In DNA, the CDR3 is TGTGCCAGCAGCGTAGGTTCCAATGGGCGGGAGTCGAATGAGCAGTTCTTC. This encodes CASSVGSNGRESNEQFF.

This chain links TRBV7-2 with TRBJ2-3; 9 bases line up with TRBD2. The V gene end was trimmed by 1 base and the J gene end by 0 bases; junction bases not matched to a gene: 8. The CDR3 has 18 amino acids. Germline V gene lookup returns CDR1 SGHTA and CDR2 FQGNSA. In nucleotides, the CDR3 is TGTGCCAGCAGCTTAGACTTTAGCGGGGGATCTAGCACAGATACGCAGTATTTT. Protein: CASSLDFSGGSSTDTQYF.

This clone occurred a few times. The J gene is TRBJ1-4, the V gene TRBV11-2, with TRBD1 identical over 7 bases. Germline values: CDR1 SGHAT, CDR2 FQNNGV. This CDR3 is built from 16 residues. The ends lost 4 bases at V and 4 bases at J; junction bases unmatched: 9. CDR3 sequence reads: CASSSQGGAFNEKLFF. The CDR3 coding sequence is TGTGCCAGCAGCTCCCAGGGGGGGGCGTTTAATGAAAAACTGTTTTTT. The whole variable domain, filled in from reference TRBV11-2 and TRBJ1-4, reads EAGVAQSPRYKIIEKRQSVAFWCNPISGHATLYWYQQILGQGPKLLIQFQNNGVVDDSQLPKDRFSAERLKGVDSTLKIQPAKLEDSAVYLCASSSQGGAFNEKLFFGSGTQLSVL.

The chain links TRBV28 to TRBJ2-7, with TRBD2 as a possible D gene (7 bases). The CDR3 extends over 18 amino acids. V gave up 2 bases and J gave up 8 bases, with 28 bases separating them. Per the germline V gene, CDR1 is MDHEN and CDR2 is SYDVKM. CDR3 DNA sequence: TGTGCCAGCAGTTTAAAGTTTGTGGCGGGGGCAAGAGGTCGGAAGCAGTACTTC. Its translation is CASSLKFVAGARGRKQYF.

The CDR3 reads CATSRVGLAEETQYF. In DNA form, the CDR3 reads TGTGCCACCAGCAGAGTGGGGCTAGCGGAAGAGACCCAGTACTTC. The chain recombines TRBV15 with TRBJ2-5, with 7 nucleotides matching TRBD2. This CDR3 has 15 residues. V shed 1 base, J shed 3 bases, and the junction held 5 bases outside the gene matches. Germline loops: CDR1 LNHNV, CDR2 YYDKDF (reference sequence). Together with reference TRBV15 and TRBJ2-5, the CDR3 gives the full variable domain: DAMVIQNPRYQVTQFGKPVTLSCSQTLNHNVMYWYQQKSSQAPKLLFHYYDKDFNNEADTPDNFQSRRPNTSFCFLDIRSPGLGDTAMYLCATSRVGLAEETQYFGPGTRLLVL.

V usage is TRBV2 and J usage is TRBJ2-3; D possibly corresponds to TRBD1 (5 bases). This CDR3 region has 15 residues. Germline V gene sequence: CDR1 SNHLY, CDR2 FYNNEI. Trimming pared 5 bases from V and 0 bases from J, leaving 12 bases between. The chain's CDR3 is CASSTQGASTDTQYF. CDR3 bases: TGTGCCAGCAGTACGCAAGGGGCAAGCACAGATACGCAGTATTTT.

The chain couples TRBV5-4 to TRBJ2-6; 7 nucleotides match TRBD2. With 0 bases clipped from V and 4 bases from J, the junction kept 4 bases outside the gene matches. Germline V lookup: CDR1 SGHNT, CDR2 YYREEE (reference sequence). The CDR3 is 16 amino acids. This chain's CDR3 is CASSLEGGFGANVLTF. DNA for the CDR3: TGTGCCAGCAGCTTGGAGGGAGGGTTCGGGGCCAACGTCCTGACTTTC.

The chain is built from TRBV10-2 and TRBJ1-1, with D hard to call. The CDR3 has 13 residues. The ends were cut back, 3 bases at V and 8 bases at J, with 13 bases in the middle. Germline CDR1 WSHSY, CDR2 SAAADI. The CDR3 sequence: CASSEGPTREAFF. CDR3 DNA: TGCGCCAGCAGTGAAGGCCCAACGAGGGAAGCTTTCTTT.

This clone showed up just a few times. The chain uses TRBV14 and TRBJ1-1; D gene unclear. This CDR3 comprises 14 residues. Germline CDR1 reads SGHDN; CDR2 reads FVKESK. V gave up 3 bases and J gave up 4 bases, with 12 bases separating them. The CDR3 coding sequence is TGTGCCAGCAGCCACCTCAGCGGGCTCACTGAAGCTTTCTTT. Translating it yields CASSHLSGLTEAFF.

The CDR3 DNA sequence: TGTGCCAGCAGTTTACGAGGTGTTCCGAGCTCCTATAATTCACCCCTCCACTTT. This gives the protein CASSLRGVPSSYNSPLHF. The genes are TRBV27 and TRBJ1-6, with D unresolved. Germline assignment: CDR1 MNHEY and CDR2 SMNVEV (reference sequence). V lost 2 bases, J lost 0 bases, and 14 bases lay in between. The CDR3 sequence is 18 residues long.

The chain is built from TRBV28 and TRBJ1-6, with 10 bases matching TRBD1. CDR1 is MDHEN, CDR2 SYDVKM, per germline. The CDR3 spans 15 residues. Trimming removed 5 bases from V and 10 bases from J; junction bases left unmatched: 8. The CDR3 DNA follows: TGTGCCAGCAGTCCCAAGACAGGGGGCTCATCACCCCTCCACTTT. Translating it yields CASSPKTGGSSPLHF.

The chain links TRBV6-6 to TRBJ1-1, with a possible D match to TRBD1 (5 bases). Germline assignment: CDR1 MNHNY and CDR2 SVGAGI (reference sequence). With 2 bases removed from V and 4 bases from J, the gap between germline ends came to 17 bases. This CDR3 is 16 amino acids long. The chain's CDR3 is CASSYGSSSGPTEAFF. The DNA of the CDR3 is TGTGCCAGCAGTTACGGATCTAGTTCAGGGCCCACTGAAGCTTTCTTT.

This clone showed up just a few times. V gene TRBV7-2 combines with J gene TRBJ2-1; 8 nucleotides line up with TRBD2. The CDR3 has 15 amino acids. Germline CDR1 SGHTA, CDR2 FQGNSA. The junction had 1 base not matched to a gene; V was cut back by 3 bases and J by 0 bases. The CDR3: CASSFSGSSYNEQFF. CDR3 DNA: TGTGCCAGCAGCTTCAGCGGGAGCTCCTACAATGAGCAGTTCTTC.